Below, 7 T cell receptor beta chains from the same sample are listed, as sequenced in a study of blood T cell repertoires in COVID-19. Some clones are missing from TCRdb's copy, which holds only in-frame ones; the method was immunoSEQ multiplex PCR. The data hold about 220,000 clones, with roughly 89% observed a single time. Sequenced input: PBMCs or T cells enriched from blood (not recorded which). Receptors were obtained from a woman between 35 and 50 years old with acute COVID-19.

The J gene is TRBJ2-3, the V gene TRBV10-3; TRBD1 is a possible D gene (7 bases). Trimming left V 6 bases short and J 2 bases short, with 18 bases between. CDR1 and CDR2 (germline): ENHRY, SYGVKD. The CDR3 covers 16 residues. The CDR3 spells CAIRAGGGTDTDTQYF. The CDR3 DNA reads TGTGCCATCAGGGCTGGGGGCGGGACAGACACAGATACGCAGTATTTT.

The V call is TRBV7-2, the J call TRBJ1-6; D remains unclear. Trimming left V 7 bases short and J 9 bases short, with 13 bases between. The CDR3 runs to 13 residues. Germline CDR1 is SGHTA and CDR2 is FQGNSA. CDR3 DNA sequence: TGTGCCAGCATCACCTATGTCGGTTCACCCCTCCACTTT. Translation gives CASITYVGSPLHF. The full variable domain, its missing parts supplied by reference TRBV7-2 and TRBJ1-6, is GAGVSQSPSNKVTEKGKDVELRCDPISGHTALYWYRQSLGQGLEFLIYFQGNSAPDKSGLPSDRFSAERTGGSVSTLTIQRTQQEDSAVYLCASITYVGSPLHFGNGTRLTVT.

J is TRBJ1-2 and V is TRBV7-9; 8 bases align to TRBD1. Germline V gene sequence: CDR1 SEHNR, CDR2 FQNEAQ (reference sequence). The CDR3 spans 15 residues. V gave up 6 bases and J gave up 0 bases; unmatched junction bases: 6. CDR3 sequence reads: CASRMPGQANYGYTF. CDR3 in DNA: TGTGCCAGCAGGATGCCGGGACAGGCTAACTATGGCTACACCTTC.

This chain connects TRBV21-1 to TRBJ1-2; the D call TRBD1 from the table was never checked on the DNA. TRBV21-1 is annotated as a pseudogene. This CDR3 has 14 amino acids. The CDR3 DNA reads TGTGCCAGCATCAGGCGCTGGCAGGATTATGGCTACACCTTC. Protein product: CASIRRWQDYGYTF.

The chain carries TRBV29-1 and TRBJ2-7; no clear D. Trimming took off 0 bases at V and 2 bases at J, with 14 bases between the two ends. The CDR3 totals 15 residues. Germline CDR1 SQVTM, CDR2 ANQGSEA. The CDR3 here is CSVEDRGSSTYEQYF. DNA of the CDR3: TGCAGCGTTGAAGATCGCGGATCTTCAACCTACGAGCAGTACTTC.

The chain recombines TRBV10-3 with TRBJ2-7; 8 positions agree with TRBD1. The germline CDR1 and CDR2 sequences are ENHRY and SYGVKD. The CDR3 length is 15 residues. Trimming cost V 6 bases and J 6 bases; bases outside gene matches: 13. Here the CDR3 reads CAISNRDRSPGEQYF. DNA of the CDR3: TGTGCCATCAGCAACCGGGACAGGTCGCCCGGCGAGCAGTACTTC.

The J gene is TRBJ1-6, the V gene TRBV4-3; D is possibly TRBD1 (5 bases). The CDR3 has 15 amino acids. From germline, CDR1 is LGHNA and CDR2 YSLEER. V gave up 0 bases and J gave up 5 bases, with 8 bases separating them. CDR3 coding DNA: TGCGCCAGCAGCCAAGATGGCAGGGATAATTCACCCCTCCACTTT. Amino acid sequence: CASSQDGRDNSPLHF.